The T cell receptor (beta chain) under discussion was sequenced for a study of blood T cell repertoires in COVID-19 (TCRdb year 2020). The study in broad terms: Samples covering the acute and convalescent phases of COVID-19 were provided by collaborators in the United States, Italy and Spain. The prospective study material was composed of cDNA or gDNA derived from T cells, B-cell-depleted T cells, or PBMCs. Subjects who had been exposed to COVID-19, were actively infected with it, or had recovered from it provided the deeply sampled blood TCRbeta repertoires that made up the dataset. The repertoires were released in a freely available public database intended as a resource for research on the immune response to SARS-CoV-2. Samples were obtained from the ongoing ImmuneRACE study (first 160 participants) and from 1,200 or so subjects provided by 6 global collaborators. The sample metadata nearly always contained a de-identified subject ID, COVID-19 status, age in years and sex. HLA class I and class II types, where available, came from metadata supplied by the sample provider rather than from assay-based typing. The research as a whole found: Clinical and demographic metadata were provided uncurated, with the amount varying by source and participant.

TCRbeta CDR3 regions were amplified from genomic DNA using the immunoSEQ Assay, a bias-controlled multiplex PCR. Per the original workflow: Nucleated cell counts per sample were estimated from amplification of reference gene primers within the assay. Sequence reads were collapsed and filtered to measure the absolute abundance of every unique TCRbeta CDR3 rearrangement. For each sample, productive Simpson clonality was calculated as the square root of Simpson's diversity index over productive rearrangements. Here the immuneACCESS table is served through TCRdb, limited to in-frame sequences with V and J called. Missing clones are a known gap in these copies; in checked studies unresolved V genes cover under half, and the rest lacks a known reason. V and J calls and clone size are copied from that table; D and trimming were computed from the DNA. Within this sample are under 95,000 clones, with roughly 80% of them counted one time only. In total, the top ten clones hold roughly 10% of the sample.

Looking up the germline V gene (reference sequence) yields CDR1 LGHDT and CDR2 YNNKEL. The CDR3 holds 14 amino acids from the cysteine to the phenylalanine. Of the read, only the CDR3 DNA is kept; its 42 bases are in frame from base 1. The germline V end is reduced by 4 bases and the J end by 8 bases; junction bases left unmatched: 7. The collaborating institutions used their own protocols to collect whole blood in K2EDTA tubes. For TCRbeta analysis, collaborators shipped samples as frozen whole blood, isolated PBMCs, or DNA extracted from either of those sample types. In its sample, this clone was seen a few times. The antigen this receptor binds is unknown. Base qualities were left out, and no much larger clone turns up one base away.

This chain is built from TRBV3-1 (or the pseudogene TRBV3-2) and TRBJ1-2; 10 central nucleotides agree with TRBD1. Specimen: peripheral blood. The sequence was obtained from a man aged 45-60 years with acute or convalescent COVID-19. The nucleotide sequence is given as TGTGCCAGCAGCCCGGGACAGGGGTCGTGGGGCTACACCTTC. Translated, this is CASSPGQGSWGYTF.